Listed below are T cell receptor beta chains from one sample, sequenced in a study of graft-versus-host responses after intestinal transplantation. Antigens of these TCRs are unknown. Sequencing was performed with immunoSEQ multiplex PCR; in TCRdb, only in-frame clones are kept and a portion is missing. Counted here are 93,000 or so clones, under 95% occurring once; the ten biggest clones make up approximately 1%. The sample in question was unstimulated CD8+ T cells sorted from spleen or lymph node cells, obtained before intestinal transplant. These receptors were collected from a human donor who received an intestinal transplant. CDR3s include the opening cysteine and the closing phenylalanine or tryptophan. A D gene is named only where the DNA matches it firmly. Part of the rows lack a size; the others show once, few, many or a class for expanded clones.

.	TRBV6-1	.	TRBJ2-7	TGTGCCAGCAGTGAGTGGACGGCCTACGAGCAGTACTTC	CASSEWTAYEQYF
.	TRBV9	.	TRBJ1-2	TGTGCCAGCACTAGGGGAAGAGGCTACACCTTC	CASTRGRGYTF
once	TRBV13	.	TRBJ2-7	TGTGCCAGCAGCATAACCGGGACACCCTCCTACGAGCAGTACTTC	CASSITGTPSYEQYF
.	TRBV29-1	.	TRBJ2-6	TGCAGCGCCCTATTATGGACCAACGTCCTGACTTTC	CSALLWTNVLTF
.	TRBV21-1	.	TRBJ1-1	TGTGCCAGCATCTTCGGGACAGGCCTTCGATCGGCTTTCTTT	CASIFGTGLRSAFF
.	TRBV4-1	TRBD1	TRBJ2-7	TGCGCCAGCAGTCCCGGGACAGGGAATTTCTACGAGCAGTACTTC	CASSPGTGNFYEQYF
.	TRBV6-4	.	TRBJ2-5	TGTGCCAGCAGTGAAGAGACCCAGTACTTC	CASSEETQYF
once	TRBV12-5	.	TRBJ2-7	TGTGCTAGTGGCTCCGGGCCCTACGAGCAGTACTTC	CASGSGPYEQYF
.	TRBV18	TRBD2	TRBJ2-1	TGTGCCAGCGGACTAGCGGATTACAATGAGCAGTTCTTC	CASGLADYNEQFF
.	TRBV6-5	.	TRBJ2-5	TGTGCCAGCAGACAAGTCAATGAAGAGACCCAGTACTTC	CASRQVNEETQYF
.	TRBV13	TRBD1	TRBJ1-1	TGTGCCAGCAGCTCCCGGGACAGGGGGGGGACTGAAGCTTTCTTT	CASSSRDRGGTEAFF
.	TRBV7-9	.	TRBJ1-5	TGTGCCAGCAGCTTAGGGAATCAGCCCCAGCATTTT	CASSLGNQPQHF
.	TRBV2	.	TRBJ1-1	TGTGCCAGCAGTGACAGGGGATCAGCTTTCTTT	CASSDRGSAFF
.	TRBV2	.	TRBJ1-5	TGTGCCAGCAGGCAGGGGAATCAGCCCCAGCATTTT	CASRQGNQPQHF
.	TRBV6-6	.	TRBJ2-7	TGTGCCAGCAGTTACTCAGGTTCCGAGCAGTACTTC	CASSYSGSEQYF
.	TRBV5-1	TRBD2	TRBJ2-3	TGCGCCAGCAGCACTTCGGGGCCTAGCGGGGCTTGGGATACGCAGTATTTT	CASSTSGPSGAWDTQYF
.	TRBV2	.	TRBJ2-7	TGTGCCAGCAGTGAACCCAGGAGCCCCTACGAGCAGTACTTC	CASSEPRSPYEQYF
.	TRBV6-1	.	TRBJ1-5	TGTGCCAGCAGGAATCCGGTACTTCAGCCCCAGCATTTT	CASRNPVLQPQHF
.	TRBV4-1	.	TRBJ2-1	TGCGCCAGCAGCCAAGAGCCGTTGACGAGCTCCTACAATGAGCAGTTCTTC	CASSQEPLTSSYNEQFF
few	TRBV2	TRBD1	TRBJ1-5	TGTGCCAGCACCCCGGGACAGGGGGCTATTCAGCCCCAGCATTTT	CASTPGQGAIQPQHF